These 14 T cell receptor beta chains came from one sample sequenced in a study of cytotoxic CD8 clonotypes in ibrutinib-treated CLL. The method was immunoSEQ multiplex PCR; TCRdb's version includes in-frame clones alone and lacks a portion of them. The profile covers some 200,000 clones, with 60% to 80% appearing a single time and 10% to 12% taken by the ten largest. Specimen: PBMCs, collected after 12 months of ibrutinib treatment. These TCRs come from a human donor with chronic lymphocytic leukemia.

This clone has only a few counts. V gene TRBV19 combines with J gene TRBJ2-3; 7 nucleotides match TRBD2. The junction had 11 bases not matched to a gene; V was cut back by 4 bases and J by 1 base. The CDR3 length is 17 residues. The V gene's germline CDR1 is LNHDA and CDR2 SQIVND (reference sequence). CDR3 in amino acids: CASSTLSGTTRTDTQYF. CDR3 coding DNA: TGTGCCAGTAGTACCTTATCCGGGACTACCCGCACAGATACGCAGTATTTT.

The gene calls are TRBV10-1 and TRBJ2-3, with 7 bases fitting TRBD1. The CDR3 has 15 amino acids. CDR1 and CDR2 from the germline V gene are WNHNN and SYGVQD (reference sequence). J gave up 7 bases and V 2 bases, and 9 bases lay outside the gene matches. The CDR3 protein is CASSETRDSLYTQYF. The CDR3 DNA is TGCGCCAGCAGTGAGACCCGGGACAGTCTATATACGCAGTATTTT.

This chain links TRBV27 with TRBJ2-2; no clear D. The CDR3 is 15 amino acids. Trimming cost V 6 bases and J 7 bases, with 18 bases left between them. Germline V gene lookup returns CDR1 MNHEY and CDR2 SMNVEV (reference sequence). The CDR3 DNA sequence: TGTGCCAGCAGCCCCGACTCTACCCCGGGCGGGGAGCTGTTTTTT. Translating it yields CASSPDSTPGGELFF.

The CDR3 sequence is CASREGPTYEQYF. In DNA form, the CDR3 reads TGTGCCAGCAGAGAAGGACCTACCTACGAGCAGTACTTC. This chain connects TRBV6-5 to TRBJ2-7, with D unclear. Trimming removed 6 bases from V and 2 bases from J, with 11 bases in between. The length of the CDR3 is 13 residues. CDR1 MNHEY and CDR2 SVGAGI come from the germline V gene.

This chain links TRBV19 with TRBJ1-2; tentative D call: TRBD1 (6 bases). Deletions cut 4 bases from V and 7 bases from J, with 22 bases between. CDR1 is LNHDA, CDR2 SQIVND, per germline (reference sequence). The length of the CDR3 is 16 residues. The CDR3 loop is CASSTLPGQRLSGYTF. CDR3 nucleotide sequence: TGTGCCAGTAGTACGCTCCCGGGACAACGCCTATCTGGCTACACCTTC.

The chain recombines TRBV27 with TRBJ2-1; the D gene could be TRBD1 or TRBD2 (5 bases each). In germline, CDR1 is MNHEY, CDR2 SMNVEV (reference sequence). The CDR3 has 20 amino acids. Trimming cost V 10 bases and J 5 bases, with 36 bases left between them. This chain's CDR3 is CATPLRLQGPSPPVNNEQFF. The CDR3 DNA is TGTGCCACACCTTTGCGTCTTCAGGGTCCTAGCCCTCCAGTAAACAATGAGCAGTTCTTC.

This clone was picked up one time. The rearrangement links TRBV19 to TRBJ2-7; TRBD2 matches 13 bases. CDR1 LNHDA and CDR2 SQIVND come from the germline V gene (reference sequence). V lost 5 bases, J lost 3 bases, and 7 bases stayed unmatched. The CDR3 extends over 16 amino acids. CDR3 DNA sequence: TGTGCCAGTAGTTCTGGACTAGCGGGAGTCGGCTACGAGCAGTACTTC. This gives the protein CASSSGLAGVGYEQYF. Full variable domain (remainder filled in from reference TRBV19 and TRBJ2-7): DGGITQSPKYLFRKEGQNVTLSCEQNLNHDAMYWYRQDPGQGLRLIYYSQIVNDFQKGDIAEGYSVSREKKESFPLTVTSAQKNPTAFYLCASSSGLAGVGYEQYFGPGTRLTVT.

This sequence joins TRBV4-1 and TRBJ2-5; 8 bases line up with TRBD2. The CDR3 totals 16 residues. The germline V gene encodes CDR1 MGHRA and CDR2 YSYEKL. J lost 2 bases, V lost 4 bases, and 9 bases had no gene match. CDR3 amino acids: CASSLGGSGVQETQYF. The CDR3 DNA sequence: TGCGCCAGCAGCCTGGGGGGTAGCGGGGTTCAAGAGACCCAGTACTTC.

This rearrangement joins TRBV7-2 to TRBJ2-7; D tentatively fits TRBD1 or TRBD2 (5 bases each). The CDR3 runs to 15 residues. The ends were cut back, 5 bases at V and 0 bases at J, with 14 bases in the middle. Looked up from germline, CDR1 is SGHTA and CDR2 is FQGNSA. The CDR3: CASSTSGTDSYEQYF. CDR3 sequence (DNA): TGTGCCAGCAGCACATCCGGGACGGACTCCTACGAGCAGTACTTC.

The genes are TRBV27 and TRBJ2-7; D is uncertain. V was cut by 4 bases and J by 4 bases, with 17 bases left in between. The CDR3 is 15 residues long. Germline CDR1 MNHEY, CDR2 SMNVEV (reference sequence). The CDR3 bases are TGTGCCAGCAGTTCCCCTGTGGCAGGTCGGTACGAGCAGTACTTC. Translated, it gives CASSSPVAGRYEQYF.

This sequence joins TRBV27 and TRBJ2-6; D ambiguous. Deletions cut 1 base from V and 1 base from J, with 11 bases between. The CDR3 has 17 residues. Germline V CDR1 and CDR2: MNHEY, SMNVEV (reference sequence). The CDR3 DNA is TGTGCCAGCAGTTTATTGTCTCTTATGTCTGGGGCCAACGTCCTGACTTTC. It codes for CASSLLSLMSGANVLTF.

The chain links TRBV10-2 to TRBJ1-1; tentative D call: TRBD1 (6 bases). CDR1 and CDR2 from the germline V gene are WSHSY and SAAADI. Trimming removed 10 bases at V and 4 bases at J, with 10 bases between. This CDR3 is 11 amino acids long. CDR3 protein: CATRGGTEAFF. In nucleotides, the CDR3 is TGCGCCACAAGGGGGGGCACTGAAGCTTTCTTT.

The chain carries TRBV4-1 and TRBJ1-4; the D is unclear. The CDR3 runs 12 residues. From germline, CDR1 is MGHRA and CDR2 YSYEKL. Trimming took off 2 bases at V and 6 bases at J, with 4 bases between the two ends. The CDR3 DNA follows: TGCGCCAGCAGCCAAAACTATGAAAAACTGTTTTTT. Amino acids: CASSQNYEKLFF.

The V and J genes are TRBV9 and TRBJ2-5; 12 nucleotides match TRBD2. This CDR3 contains 15 residues. From germline, CDR1 is SGDLS and CDR2 YYNGEE. V lost 4 bases to trimming and J lost 2 bases; unmatched junction nucleotides: 3. CDR3 loop: CASSPGTSGQETQYF. The CDR3 coding sequence is TGTGCCAGCAGCCCAGGGACTAGCGGGCAAGAGACCCAGTACTTC.